This TCR beta chain was obtained from a study of blood T cell repertoires in COVID-19. Across the study: Samples representing acute and convalescent COVID-19 were sourced from the United States, Italy and Spain. In each case, the material was cDNA or gDNA derived from T cells, B-cell-depleted T cells, or PBMCs.

Authors' data handling: Nucleated cell number was recorded as an estimate derived from reference gene primer amplification. The method was immunoSEQ multiplex PCR; TCRdb's version includes in-frame clones alone and lacks a portion of them. The DNA gave D and trimming, while V, J and clone size come from that table. The sample lists roughly 32,000 clones; about 75% were seen once. The CDR3 has 15 amino acids. Germline-derived CDR1 and CDR2 are MNHEY and SVGEGT. V shed 6 bases and J 4 bases; nucleotides not matched to a gene: 9. The material sequenced was peripheral blood. The source is an elderly man with active or convalescent COVID-19. The chain employs TRBV6-2 or TRBV6-3 and TRBJ1-5; TRBD1 agrees at 7 bases. In DNA, the CDR3 is TGTGCCAGCAGCCCCCGACAGGGCGGGAATCAGCCCCAGCATTTT. This sequence encodes CASSPRQGGNQPQHF.